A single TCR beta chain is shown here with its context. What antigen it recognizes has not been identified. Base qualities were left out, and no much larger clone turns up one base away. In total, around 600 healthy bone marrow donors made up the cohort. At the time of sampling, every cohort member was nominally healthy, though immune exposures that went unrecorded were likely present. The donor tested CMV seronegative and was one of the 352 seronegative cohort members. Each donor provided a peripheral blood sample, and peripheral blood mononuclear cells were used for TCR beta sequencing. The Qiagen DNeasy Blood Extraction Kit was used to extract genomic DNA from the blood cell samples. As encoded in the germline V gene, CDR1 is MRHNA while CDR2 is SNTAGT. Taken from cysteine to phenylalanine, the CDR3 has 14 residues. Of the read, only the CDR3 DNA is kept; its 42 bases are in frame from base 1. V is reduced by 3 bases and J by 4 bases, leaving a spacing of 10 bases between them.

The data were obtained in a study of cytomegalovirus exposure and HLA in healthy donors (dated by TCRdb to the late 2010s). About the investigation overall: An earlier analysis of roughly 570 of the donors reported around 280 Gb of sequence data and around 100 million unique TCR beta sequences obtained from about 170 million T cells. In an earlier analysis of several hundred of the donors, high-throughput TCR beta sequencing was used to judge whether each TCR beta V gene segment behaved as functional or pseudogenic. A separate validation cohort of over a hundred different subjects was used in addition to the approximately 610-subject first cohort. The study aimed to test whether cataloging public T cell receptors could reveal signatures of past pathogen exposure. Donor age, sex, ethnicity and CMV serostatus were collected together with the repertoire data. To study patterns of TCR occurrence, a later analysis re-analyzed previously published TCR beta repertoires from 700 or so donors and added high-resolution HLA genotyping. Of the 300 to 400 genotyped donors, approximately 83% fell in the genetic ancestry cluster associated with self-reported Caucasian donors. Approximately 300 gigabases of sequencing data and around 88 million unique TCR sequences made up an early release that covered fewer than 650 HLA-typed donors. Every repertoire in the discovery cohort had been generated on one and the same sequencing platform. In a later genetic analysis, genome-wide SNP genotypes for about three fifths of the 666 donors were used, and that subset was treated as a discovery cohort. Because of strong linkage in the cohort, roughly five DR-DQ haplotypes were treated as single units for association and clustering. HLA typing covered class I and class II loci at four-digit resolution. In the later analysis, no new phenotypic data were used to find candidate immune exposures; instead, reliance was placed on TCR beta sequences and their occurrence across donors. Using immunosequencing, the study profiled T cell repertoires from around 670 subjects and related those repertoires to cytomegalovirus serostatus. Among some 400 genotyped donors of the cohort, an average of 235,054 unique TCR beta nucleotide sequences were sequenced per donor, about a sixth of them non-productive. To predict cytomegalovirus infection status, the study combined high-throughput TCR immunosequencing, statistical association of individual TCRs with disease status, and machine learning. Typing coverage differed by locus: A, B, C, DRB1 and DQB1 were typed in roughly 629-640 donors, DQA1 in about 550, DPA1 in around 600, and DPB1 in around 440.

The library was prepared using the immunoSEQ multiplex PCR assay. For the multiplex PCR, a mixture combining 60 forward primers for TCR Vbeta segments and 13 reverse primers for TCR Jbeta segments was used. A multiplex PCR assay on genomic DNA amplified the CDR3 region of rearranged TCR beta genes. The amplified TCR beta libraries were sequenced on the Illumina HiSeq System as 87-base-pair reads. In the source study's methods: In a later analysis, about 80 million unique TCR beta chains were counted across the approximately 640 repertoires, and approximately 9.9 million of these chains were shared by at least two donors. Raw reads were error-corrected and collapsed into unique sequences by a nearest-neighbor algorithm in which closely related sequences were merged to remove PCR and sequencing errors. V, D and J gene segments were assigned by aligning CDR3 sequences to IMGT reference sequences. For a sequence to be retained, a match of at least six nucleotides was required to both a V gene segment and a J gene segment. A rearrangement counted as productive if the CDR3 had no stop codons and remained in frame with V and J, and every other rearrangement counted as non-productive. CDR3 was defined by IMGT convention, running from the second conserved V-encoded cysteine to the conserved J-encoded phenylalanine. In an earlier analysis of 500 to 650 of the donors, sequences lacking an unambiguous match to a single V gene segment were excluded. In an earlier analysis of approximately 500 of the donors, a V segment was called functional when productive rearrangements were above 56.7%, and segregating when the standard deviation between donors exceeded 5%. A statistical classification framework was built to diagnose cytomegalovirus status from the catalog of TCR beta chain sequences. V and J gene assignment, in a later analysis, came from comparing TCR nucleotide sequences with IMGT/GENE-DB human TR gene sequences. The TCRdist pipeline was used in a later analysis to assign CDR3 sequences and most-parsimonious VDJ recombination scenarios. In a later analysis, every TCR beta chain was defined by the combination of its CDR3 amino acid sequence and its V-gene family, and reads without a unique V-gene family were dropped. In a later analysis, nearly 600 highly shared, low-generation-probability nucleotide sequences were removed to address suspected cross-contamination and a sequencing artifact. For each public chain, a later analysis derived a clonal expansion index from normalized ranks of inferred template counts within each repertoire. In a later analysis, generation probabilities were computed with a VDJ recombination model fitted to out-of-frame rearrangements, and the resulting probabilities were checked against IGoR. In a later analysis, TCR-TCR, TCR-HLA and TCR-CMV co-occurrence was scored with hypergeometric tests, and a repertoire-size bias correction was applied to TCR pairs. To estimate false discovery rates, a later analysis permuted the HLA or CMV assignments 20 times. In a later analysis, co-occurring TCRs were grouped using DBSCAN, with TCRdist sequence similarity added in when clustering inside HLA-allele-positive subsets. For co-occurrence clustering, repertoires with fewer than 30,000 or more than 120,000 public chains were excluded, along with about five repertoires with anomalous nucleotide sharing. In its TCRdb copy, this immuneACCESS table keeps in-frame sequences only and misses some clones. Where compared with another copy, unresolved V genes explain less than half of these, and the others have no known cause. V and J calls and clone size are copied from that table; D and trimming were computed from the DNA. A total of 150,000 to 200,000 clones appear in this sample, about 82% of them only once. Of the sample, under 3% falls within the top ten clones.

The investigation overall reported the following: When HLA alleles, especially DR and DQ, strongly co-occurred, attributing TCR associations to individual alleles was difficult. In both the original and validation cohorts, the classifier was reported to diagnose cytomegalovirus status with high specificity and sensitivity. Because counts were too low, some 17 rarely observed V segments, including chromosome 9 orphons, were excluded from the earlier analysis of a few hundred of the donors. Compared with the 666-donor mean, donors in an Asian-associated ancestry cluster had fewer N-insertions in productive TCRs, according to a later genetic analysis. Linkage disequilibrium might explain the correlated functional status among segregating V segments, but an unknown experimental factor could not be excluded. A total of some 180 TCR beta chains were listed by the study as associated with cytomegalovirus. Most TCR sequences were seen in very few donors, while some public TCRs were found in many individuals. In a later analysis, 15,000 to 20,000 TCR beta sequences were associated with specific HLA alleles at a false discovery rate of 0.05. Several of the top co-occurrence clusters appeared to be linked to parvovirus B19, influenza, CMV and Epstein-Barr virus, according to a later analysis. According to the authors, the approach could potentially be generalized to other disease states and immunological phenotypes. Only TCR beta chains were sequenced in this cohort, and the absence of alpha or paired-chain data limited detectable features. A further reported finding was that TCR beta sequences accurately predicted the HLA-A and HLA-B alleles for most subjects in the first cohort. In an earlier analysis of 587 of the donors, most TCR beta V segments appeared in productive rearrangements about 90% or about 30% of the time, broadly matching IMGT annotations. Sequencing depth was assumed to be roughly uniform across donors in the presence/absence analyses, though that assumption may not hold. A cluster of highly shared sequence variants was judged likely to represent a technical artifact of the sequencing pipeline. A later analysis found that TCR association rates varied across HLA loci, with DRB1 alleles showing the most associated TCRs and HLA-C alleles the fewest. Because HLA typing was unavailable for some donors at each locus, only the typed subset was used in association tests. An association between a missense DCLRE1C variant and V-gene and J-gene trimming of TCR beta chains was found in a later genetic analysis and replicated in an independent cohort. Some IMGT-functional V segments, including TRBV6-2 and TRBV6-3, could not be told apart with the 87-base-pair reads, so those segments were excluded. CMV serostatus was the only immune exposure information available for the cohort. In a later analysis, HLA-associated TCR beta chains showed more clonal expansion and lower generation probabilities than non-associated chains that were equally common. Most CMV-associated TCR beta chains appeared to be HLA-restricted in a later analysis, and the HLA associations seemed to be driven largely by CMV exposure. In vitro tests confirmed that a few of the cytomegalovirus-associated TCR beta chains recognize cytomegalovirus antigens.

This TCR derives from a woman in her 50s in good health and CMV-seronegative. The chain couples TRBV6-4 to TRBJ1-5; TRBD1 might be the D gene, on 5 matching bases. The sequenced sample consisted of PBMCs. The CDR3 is CASSEHDSNQPQHF. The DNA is TGTGCCAGCAGTGAACACGACAGTAATCAGCCCCAGCATTTT.